This T cell receptor beta chain was captured in a study of early T cells in non-severe SARS-CoV-2 infection. Whole-study context: Sequenced bulk RNA came from whole blood that was unsorted, and chains were unpaired. Study results and caveats: Clonotype matching in VDJdb favored anti-spike CD8 responses and did not capture private and CD4 specificities.

The CDR3 has 14 amino acids. Germline V lookup: CDR1 LNHDA, CDR2 SQIVND (reference sequence). Trimming took 3 bases from V and 7 from J, leaving 13 bases between them. This clonotype was counted only a few times. Its antigen is not known. Individual cDNA molecules received unique molecular identifiers. TCRdb used MiXCR to reprocess the 5' RACE reads, holding one entry per CDR3 protein. The sample includes more than 90,000 distinct CDR3 sequences, over 10% of them seen just once. The chain employs TRBV19 and TRBJ2-1; maybe TRBD2 (7 bases). This receptor was identified in an adult who was a healthcare worker with PCR-confirmed SARS-CoV-2 infection or an uninfected control (not recorded which). The sample comprised whole blood. The CDR3 sequence: CASSMFGGRNEQFF. The CDR3 coding sequence is TGTGCCAGTAGTATGTTCGGGGGGCGGAATGAGCAGTTCTTC.